This TCR beta chain was sequenced in a study of human T cells and chemical hapten exposure. Noted time point: pre-sensitization, week 0. The treatment is: therapeutic diphenylcyclopropenone sensitization with weekly scalp DPC. The CDR3 is 14 residues long. V shed 6 bases and J 5 bases; nucleotides not matched to a gene: 7. CDR1 and CDR2 (germline): MNHEY, SVGEGT. Individual cDNA molecules received unique molecular identifiers in the library. In TCRdb, the RACE reads were re-called with MiXCR into one record per CDR3 protein. Of about 270,000 distinct CDR3 sequences listed, approximately 7.5% are singletons.

The sequencing here drew on whole blood, taken in connection with sensitization to the hapten diphenylcyclopropenone (DPC). The origin of this receptor is a man aged 18 to 35 with alopecia areata. Some clones in this sample may be carry-over from other donors' samples. The V and J genes are TRBV6-2 or TRBV6-3 and TRBJ1-1; 9 nucleotides align to TRBD1. The CDR3 sequence: CASSRTGGATEAFF. As DNA, the CDR3 is TGTGCCAGCAGCCGTACAGGGGGCGCGACTGAAGCTTTCTTT.